The 24 T cell receptor beta chains presented below share a single source sample, sequenced in a study of shared clonotypes between healthy human individuals. Data came from immunoSEQ multiplex PCR; TCRdb stores just in-frame clones and leaves some out. The table lists hundreds of thousands of clones, about 80% of them singletons, with around 2% in the top ten. Sequences were obtained from memory CD4+ T cells sorted from blood. Subset described: CD45RA-negative fraction. The receptors stem from a woman aged 25 to 39 in good health.

Of note for this clone: Different DNA sequences within this sample yield the same CDR3. The DNA for the CDR3 is TGCAGTGCTAGATTCTACAATGAGCAGTTCTTC. This encodes CSARFYNEQFF. This chain links TRBV20-1 with TRBJ2-1, with D hard to call. Germline CDR1 DFQATT, CDR2 SNEGSKA (reference sequence). The CDR3 consists of 11 residues. Trimming left V 2 bases short and J 3 bases short, with 2 bases between.

The gene calls are TRBV7-2 and TRBJ1-1; D is undetermined. V was shortened by 2 bases and J by 8 bases, with 6 bases between the two germline ends. CDR3 length equals 11 residues. Germline values: CDR1 SGHTA, CDR2 FQGNSA. The CDR3 DNA reads as TGTGCCAGCAGCTTACTTACAGAAGCTTTCTTT. Residues: CASSLLTEAFF.

The V call is TRBV7-9, the J call TRBJ1-2; 7 positions agree with TRBD1. The germline V gene has CDR1 SEHNR and CDR2 FQNEAQ (reference sequence). This CDR3 has 11 residues. The CDR3: CAGGVNYGYTF. The CDR3 DNA follows: TGTGCAGGGGGCGTTAACTATGGCTACACCTTC.

The V and J genes are TRBV4-2 and TRBJ1-2; D perhaps matches TRBD1 (5 bases). Trimming cost V 1 base and J 4 bases, with 13 bases left between them. The germline V gene encodes CDR1 LGHNA and CDR2 YNFKEQ. The CDR3 is made up of 15 amino acids. CDR3 sequence: CASSQGEGGTYGYTF. In nucleotides, the CDR3 is TGTGCCAGCAGCCAAGGGGAGGGAGGGACCTATGGCTACACCTTC.

This clone was counted a single time. The V call is TRBV18, the J call TRBJ2-3; D remains unclear. The V gene's germline CDR1 is KGHSH and CDR2 LQKENI. The V gene lost 5 bases and the J gene lost 3 bases, with 6 bases spanning the gap. The CDR3 consists of 12 residues. CDR3 sequence: CASSSQTDTQYF. CDR3 coding DNA: TGTGCCAGCTCATCACAAACAGATACGCAGTATTTT.

The chain carries TRBV6-1 and TRBJ2-3, with D possibly matching TRBD1 (5 bases). Germline CDR1 and CDR2: MNHNS and SASEGT. The V gene lost 1 base and the J gene lost 5 bases, with 13 bases spanning the gap. The CDR3 totals 15 residues. The CDR3 here is CASSEGQGVGDTQYF. The DNA of the CDR3 is TGTGCCAGCAGTGAAGGTCAAGGGGTCGGAGATACGCAGTATTTT.

Here the CDR3 DNA reads TGTGCCAGCAGCGTAGACGCCGGGGCCAACGTCCTGACTTTC. This translates into CASSVDAGANVLTF. This chain links TRBV9 with TRBJ2-6; D is undetermined. The CDR3 totals 14 residues. The V gene lost 0 bases and the J gene lost 4 bases, with 5 bases spanning the gap. CDR1 is SGDLS, CDR2 YYNGEE, per germline.

J is TRBJ2-5 and V is TRBV19; D remains unclear. Germline V gene sequence: CDR1 LNHDA, CDR2 SQIVND (reference sequence). The V end was cut by 2 bases, the J end by 1 base, with 5 bases between. The CDR3 runs to 13 residues. DNA for the CDR3: TGTGCCAGTAGTATAATTTCCCAAGAGACCCAGTACTTC. This translates into CASSIISQETQYF.

The chain recombines TRBV27 with TRBJ2-2; 9 bases align to TRBD2. This CDR3 contains 18 residues. The germline V gene has CDR1 MNHEY and CDR2 SMNVEV (reference sequence). The trim removed 7 bases at V and 6 bases at J, leaving 18 bases unmatched. This chain's CDR3 is CASTSSGASGIIAGELFF. As DNA, the CDR3 is TGTGCCAGCACCTCTAGTGGGGCTAGCGGGATAATCGCCGGGGAGCTGTTTTTT.

The rearrangement joins TRBV6-5 to TRBJ1-5, with D hard to call. Trimming pared 6 bases from V and 2 bases from J, leaving 14 bases between. Germline CDR1 and CDR2: MNHEY and SVGAGI. The CDR3 totals 15 residues. CDR3: CASRNAGSGNQPQHF. CDR3 nucleotide sequence: TGTGCCAGCAGGAATGCCGGGAGTGGCAATCAGCCCCAGCATTTT.

This clone appeared a few times. The CDR3 region is CASSLWGSGANVLTF. CDR3 in DNA: TGTGCCAGCAGCTTATGGGGGTCTGGGGCCAACGTCCTGACTTTC. This sequence joins TRBV11-2 and TRBJ2-6; D tentatively fits TRBD1 or TRBD2 (5 bases each). Germline loops: CDR1 SGHAT, CDR2 FQNNGV. CDR3 length equals 15 residues. With 2 bases removed from V and 1 base from J, the gap between germline ends came to 6 bases.

V and J are TRBV2 and TRBJ1-1, with TRBD1 as a possible D gene (5 bases). V was shortened by 7 bases and J by 0 bases, with 9 bases between the two germline ends. This CDR3 region has 13 residues. Germline CDR1 is SNHLY and CDR2 is FYNNEI. The CDR3 DNA follows: TGTGCCAGCAAGGGACTGATGAACACTGAAGCTTTCTTT. This sequence encodes CASKGLMNTEAFF.

The chain joins TRBV28 to TRBJ1-2; D is unresolved. V was clipped by 5 bases and J by 6 bases, with 16 bases between them. CDR3 length equals 14 residues. The germline V gene encodes CDR1 MDHEN and CDR2 SYDVKM. CDR3 in amino acids: CASSITGSRNGYTF. In nucleotides, the CDR3 is TGTGCCAGCAGTATCACCGGGAGTAGGAATGGCTACACCTTC.

The chain recombines TRBV7-2 with TRBJ2-7, with 7 bases that match TRBD2. J gave up 2 bases and V 7 bases, and 14 bases lay outside the gene matches. The CDR3 extends over 16 amino acids. CDR1 is SGHTA and CDR2 is FQGNSA in the germline V gene. CDR3 in DNA: TGTGCCAGCACCAAAGACGGGGCGGGAGCCCCCTACGAGCAGTACTTC. Translated, it gives CASTKDGAGAPYEQYF.

The rearrangement uses TRBV2 and TRBJ1-4; D is perhaps TRBD1 (5 bases). The CDR3 runs to 12 residues. V lost 4 bases and J lost 8, with 8 bases in between. CDR1 and CDR2 (germline): SNHLY, FYNNEI. This CDR3 is CASSAGREKLFF. The CDR3 DNA is TGTGCCAGCAGTGCAGGGAGGGAAAAACTGTTTTTT.

A few counts support this clone. The CDR3: CASSHREGRNGEQFF. CDR3 in DNA: TGTGCCAGCAGCCACAGGGAGGGGCGTAACGGTGAGCAGTTCTTC. This chain links TRBV7-9 with TRBJ2-1; tentatively, D is TRBD2 (7 bases). Trimming pared 5 bases from V and 9 bases from J, leaving 20 bases between. CDR1 SEHNR and CDR2 FQNEAQ come from the germline V gene (reference sequence). CDR3 length: 15 amino acids.

This chain joins TRBV5-1 and TRBJ2-1; TRBD1 is a possible D gene (5 bases). This CDR3 is built from 15 residues. Trimming took 2 bases from V and 1 from J, leaving 10 bases between them. Germline assignment: CDR1 SGHRS and CDR2 YFSETQ. CDR3 sequence: CASSFDSTSYNEQFF. The CDR3 nucleotides are TGCGCCAGCAGCTTTGACAGTACATCCTACAATGAGCAGTTCTTC.

The chain links TRBV15 to TRBJ1-2; no firm D call. Germline V gene lookup returns CDR1 LNHNV and CDR2 YYDKDF (reference sequence). This CDR3 is built from 15 residues. V dropped 0 bases and J dropped 4 bases, with 12 bases sitting between them. Written as DNA, the CDR3 is TGTGCCACCAGCAGAGATACGGGCGCCTTCTATGGCTACACCTTC. Amino acid sequence: CATSRDTGAFYGYTF.

The rearrangement links TRBV4-1 to TRBJ1-1; D gene ambiguous. The V and J ends lost 1 base and 0 bases respectively, with 15 bases between them. The CDR3 is made up of 17 amino acids. Germline CDR1 reads MGHRA; CDR2 reads YSYEKL. The CDR3 spells CASSQAVTVLMNTEAFF. The CDR3 coding sequence is TGCGCCAGCAGCCAAGCCGTGACCGTGTTGATGAACACTGAAGCTTTCTTT.

This clone was counted many times. The rearrangement joins TRBV10-1 to TRBJ1-1; no clear D gene. Germline CDR1 reads WNHNN; CDR2 reads SYGVQD (reference sequence). CDR3 length: 13 residues. Trimming took 6 bases from V and 1 from J, leaving 9 bases between them. The chain's CDR3 is CASSPTANTEAFF. CDR3 bases: TGCGCCAGCAGCCCTACAGCGAACACTGAAGCTTTCTTT.

This clone was recorded only once. The rearrangement joins TRBV6-1 to TRBJ2-5; possibly TRBD1 for D (6 bases). CDR1 is MNHNS and CDR2 is SASEGT in the germline V gene. The ends were cut back, 6 bases at V and 4 bases at J, with 12 bases in the middle. This CDR3 contains 13 residues. This chain's CDR3 is CASSHPTGETQYF. DNA of the CDR3: TGTGCCAGCAGCCATCCGACAGGAGAGACCCAGTACTTC.

In regard to this clone: The junction differs from germline at one of its ends, possibly a read error. This chain uses TRBV5-1 with TRBJ2-5, with no clear D. The V gene's germline CDR1 is SGHRS and CDR2 YFSETQ. The CDR3 has 13 residues. CDR3 in DNA: TGCGCCAGCACCTTGGGGAATCAAGAGACCCAGTACTTC. Its protein product is CASTLGNQETQYF.

The rearrangement uses TRBV25-1 and TRBJ1-1; D not certain. V was cut by 3 bases and J by 10 bases, with 12 bases left in between. The V gene's germline CDR1 is MGHDK and CDR2 SYGVNS. The CDR3 runs 12 residues. The CDR3 DNA follows: TGTGCCAGCAGTGACAGGTATTTTGGAGCTTTCTTT. This translates into CASSDRYFGAFF. Filled out from reference TRBV25-1 and TRBJ1-1, the complete variable domain reads EADIYQTPRYLVIGTGKKITLECSQTMGHDKMYWYQQDPGMELHLIHYSYGVNSTEKGDLSSESTVSRIRTEHFPLTLESARPSHTSQYLCASSDRYFGAFFGQGTRLTVV.

Remarks on this clone: This CDR3 is also generated by other DNA sequences in the sample. This rearrangement joins TRBV10-3 to TRBJ1-6; D remains unclear. The germline V and J ends were trimmed by 4 bases and 7 bases, with 5 bases remaining between them. Germline V gene sequence: CDR1 ENHRY, CDR2 SYGVKD. The CDR3 loop spans 12 amino acids. Here the CDR3 DNA reads TGTGCCATCAGTGTGGACAATTCACCCCTCCACTTT. It yields the protein CAISVDNSPLHF.